This record looks at one TCR beta chain sequence and its context. Only in-frame clones appear in the TCRdb table, and some are missing; sequencing was by immunoSEQ multiplex PCR. This sample carries under 500,000 clones, 80% to 90% of them seen once, and the ten largest clones take more than 0.95%. This record comes from a study of blood T cell repertoires in COVID-19. The V end lost 6 bases, the J end lost 1 base, and 15 bases lay between the germline ends. This CDR3 has 15 amino acids. Germline V gene sequence: CDR1 LGHDT, CDR2 YNNKEL (reference sequence). The specimen was PBMCs or T cells enriched from blood (not recorded which). The J gene is TRBJ1-1, the V gene TRBV3-1 (or the pseudogene TRBV3-2); D possibly corresponds to TRBD1 (6 bases). This TCR was recovered from a man between 25 and 39 years old who had recovered from COVID-19. The CDR3 loop is CASREQGGRNTEAFF. In nucleotides, the CDR3 is TGTGCCAGCAGGGAACAGGGAGGGAGGAACACTGAAGCTTTCTTT.